The 25 T cell receptor beta chains presented below share a single source sample, sequenced in a study of graft-versus-host responses after intestinal transplantation. The method was immunoSEQ multiplex PCR; TCRdb's version includes in-frame clones alone and lacks a portion of them. This sample yields 13,000 or so clones, of which around four fifths are seen a single time; approximately 23% belongs to the top ten. This material consisted of PBMCs, taken after intestinal transplantation. The receptors shown here come from a human patient who received an intestinal transplant, so some T cells may come from the graft donor.

The chain has TRBV28 and TRBJ1-1, with D uncertain. Looked up from germline, CDR1 is MDHEN and CDR2 is SYDVKM. The CDR3 consists of 14 residues. With 1 base removed from V and 5 bases from J, the gap between germline ends came to 11 bases. The chain's CDR3 is CASSLFLGWTEAFF. Here the CDR3 DNA reads TGTGCCAGCAGTTTATTTCTGGGTTGGACTGAAGCTTTCTTT.

The chain employs TRBV29-1 and TRBJ2-3, with 13 bases fitting TRBD2. The ends lost 6 bases at V and 7 bases at J; junction bases unmatched: 10. Germline V gene lookup returns CDR1 SQVTM and CDR2 ANQGSEA. This CDR3 has 15 amino acids. CDR3 in DNA: TGCAGCGTCCAACGTGGGACTAGCGGGACAAATACGCAGTATTTT. As protein: CSVQRGTSGTNTQYF.

CDR3 residues: CASSISPGQGEHSTEAFF. The CDR3 DNA follows: TGTGCCAGTAGTATAAGTCCGGGACAGGGGGAGCATAGCACTGAAGCTTTCTTT. This sequence joins TRBV19 and TRBJ1-1; 11 bases are shared with TRBD1. The V segment lost 2 bases and the J segment 4 bases; nucleotides outside the gene matches: 12. Germline-derived CDR1 and CDR2 are LNHDA and SQIVND (reference sequence). CDR3 size: 18 residues.

This clone was seen only once. The rearrangement joins TRBV25-1 to TRBJ2-2, with D uncertain. The V gene's germline CDR1 is MGHDK and CDR2 SYGVNS. Trimming cost V 8 bases and J 6 bases, with 13 bases left between them. The CDR3 covers 13 residues. The CDR3 nucleotides are TGTGCCAGCCACGCCGGTGGGCCCGGGGAGCTGTTTTTT. This gives the protein CASHAGGPGELFF.

The rearrangement joins TRBV7-9 to TRBJ1-4; unclear D gene. Germline V gene data show CDR1 as SEHNR and CDR2 as FQNEAQ (reference sequence). This CDR3 spans 14 amino acids. V was trimmed by 1 base and J by 3 bases, leaving 6 bases between them. The CDR3 is CASSLGLANEKLFF. The CDR3 DNA follows: TGTGCCAGCAGCTTAGGGTTGGCTAATGAAAAACTGTTTTTT.

This clone was seen a handful of times. The chain recombines TRBV4-2 with TRBJ1-5; tentatively, D is TRBD1 (5 bases). Germline V gene data show CDR1 as LGHNA and CDR2 as YNFKEQ. Trimming left V 5 bases short and J 2 bases short, with 10 bases between. There are 14 residues in the CDR3. Here the CDR3 reads CASSSGDGNQPQHF. The CDR3 DNA is TGTGCCAGCAGCAGCGGGGACGGCAATCAGCCCCAGCATTTT.

J is TRBJ2-7 and V is TRBV5-1; 9 bases map to TRBD1. Germline CDR1 reads SGHRS; CDR2 reads YFSETQ. V lost 3 bases, J lost 3 bases, and 4 bases stayed unmatched. CDR3 length equals 14 residues. The CDR3 spells CASSWTGDGYEQYF. The CDR3 DNA sequence: TGCGCCAGCAGCTGGACAGGGGATGGCTACGAGCAGTACTTC.

This chain links TRBV15 with TRBJ2-7, with D tentatively TRBD1 or TRBD2 (5 bases each). The CDR3 is 14 amino acids. CDR1 and CDR2 from the germline V gene are LNHNV and YYDKDF (reference sequence). Trimming took 3 bases from V and 2 from J, leaving 11 bases between them. The CDR3 DNA is TGTGCCACCAGCAGTGGGGGATCGGCCTACGAGCAGTACTTC. It translates to CATSSGGSAYEQYF. Full variable domain (missing parts from reference TRBV15 and TRBJ2-7): DAMVIQNPRYQVTQFGKPVTLSCSQTLNHNVMYWYQQKSSQAPKLLFHYYDKDFNNEADTPDNFQSRRPNTSFCFLDIRSPGLGDTAMYLCATSSGGSAYEQYFGPGTRLTVT.

J is TRBJ2-3 and V is TRBV6-4, with 11 bases fitting TRBD2. Germline trimming cut 5 bases from V and 3 bases from J; bases unmatched to any gene: 1. Germline assignment: CDR1 MRHNA and CDR2 SNTAGT. This CDR3 is 14 amino acids long. For the CDR3, the DNA is TGTGCCAGCAGTTGGACTAGCGGGACAGATACGCAGTATTTT. Protein: CASSWTSGTDTQYF.

The V gene is TRBV5-4, the J gene TRBJ1-6, with 10 bases matching TRBD1. V trimming: 4 bases; J trimming: 9 bases; junction bases outside the gene matches: 10. This CDR3 contains 16 residues. The germline gives CDR1 SGHNT, CDR2 YYREEE (reference sequence). The DNA of the CDR3 is TGTGCCAGCAGCCCAGGGACAGGGGAGAGGGGTTCACCCCTCCACTTT. It codes for CASSPGTGERGSPLHF.

The chain employs TRBV7-8 and TRBJ2-2; 12 bases are a match to TRBD2. Per germline, CDR1 SGHVS and CDR2 FQNEAQ. This CDR3 contains 15 residues. Trimming took 4 bases from V and 6 from J; bases not matched to a gene: 3. CDR3 sequence (DNA): TGTGCCAGCAGCTCAGGACTAGCGGGATCCGGGGAGCTGTTTTTT. Translation gives CASSSGLAGSGELFF.

The J gene is TRBJ1-2, the V gene TRBV5-1, with TRBD1 matching over 10 bases. Germline V lookup: CDR1 SGHRS, CDR2 YFSETQ. The CDR3 contains 12 residues. V gave up 4 bases and J gave up 8 bases; unmatched junction bases: 2. CDR3 amino acids: CASSLGQGGYTF. The CDR3 nucleotides read TGCGCCAGCAGCCTGGGACAGGGGGGCTACACCTTC.

The chain is built from TRBV6-4 and TRBJ1-6, with D unclear. The CDR3 contains 10 residues. Trimming cost V 6 bases and J 10 bases, with 4 bases left between them. Germline CDR1 and CDR2: MRHNA and SNTAGT. The CDR3 nucleotides read TGTGCCAGCAGCGGGTCACCCCTCCACTTT. This encodes CASSGSPLHF.

The rearrangement joins TRBV7-6 to TRBJ1-5, with D maybe TRBD1 (5 bases). CDR3 length: 14 amino acids. Trimming removed 5 bases from V and 7 bases from J, with 15 bases in between. The germline CDR1 and CDR2 sequences are SGHVS and FNYEAQ. The CDR3 sequence is CASSMGGWVQPQHF. The DNA of the CDR3 is TGTGCCAGCAGCATGGGGGGTTGGGTCCAGCCCCAGCATTTT. Full variable domain (rest looked up from reference TRBV7-6 and TRBJ1-5): GAGVSQSPRYKVTKRGQDVALRCDPISGHVSLYWYRQALGQGPEFLTYFNYEAQQDKSGLPNDRFSAERPEGSISTLTIQRTEQRDSAMYRCASSMGGWVQPQHFGDGTRLSIL.

This chain connects TRBV28 to TRBJ2-7; the D gene is possibly TRBD2 (6 bases). V was cut by 6 bases and J by 3 bases, with 18 bases left in between. The CDR3 extends over 15 amino acids. Germline V CDR1 and CDR2: MDHEN, SYDVKM. The CDR3 DNA follows: TGTGCCAGCAGCCTCGGGGGAAGGAGGGGCTACGAGCAGTACTTC. It is translated as CASSLGGRRGYEQYF.

The chain links TRBV18 to TRBJ2-1; D perhaps matches TRBD2 (5 bases). This CDR3 is 15 amino acids long. Germline CDR1 is KGHSH and CDR2 is LQKENI. V was clipped by 3 bases and J by 7 bases, with 16 bases between them. The CDR3 sequence: CASSPFDGGGNEQFF. Written as DNA, the CDR3 is TGTGCCAGCTCACCGTTCGACGGAGGCGGTAATGAGCAGTTCTTC.

The rearrangement joins TRBV4-2 to TRBJ1-1, with D hard to call. V lost 5 bases and J lost 1, with 8 bases in between. Germline CDR1 is LGHNA and CDR2 is YNFKEQ. This CDR3 region has 13 residues. The CDR3 reads CASSLNSNTEAFF. The CDR3 DNA sequence: TGTGCCAGCAGCTTGAACTCGAACACTGAAGCTTTCTTT.

V usage is TRBV5-1 and J usage is TRBJ2-7; TRBD2 agrees at 13 bases. The CDR3 sequence is 14 residues long. V trimming: 3 bases; J trimming: 4 bases; junction bases outside the gene matches: 1. In germline, CDR1 is SGHRS, CDR2 YFSETQ. This CDR3 is CASSWTSGSYEQYF. The CDR3 region has the DNA TGCGCCAGCAGCTGGACTAGCGGGAGTTACGAGCAGTACTTC. The full variable domain, its missing parts supplied by reference TRBV5-1 and TRBJ2-7, is KAGVTQTPRYLIKTRGQQVTLSCSPISGHRSVSWYQQTPGQGLQFLFEYFSETQRNKGNFPGRFSGRQFSNSRSEMNVSTLELGDSALYLCASSWTSGSYEQYFGPGTRLTVT.

This clone was recorded a few times. The chain couples TRBV7-9 to TRBJ1-2; weak D call: TRBD1 (6 bases). V lost 2 bases to trimming and J lost 6 bases, with 25 bases between them. The CDR3 sequence is 18 residues long. Germline CDR1 SEHNR, CDR2 FQNEAQ (reference sequence). The CDR3 sequence is CASSLRGLLINPHDGYTF. In DNA, the CDR3 is TGTGCCAGCAGCTTACGGGGGCTCTTGATAAATCCCCATGATGGCTACACCTTC.

CDR3 loop: CASSRQTVYGYTF. In DNA, the CDR3 is TGTGCCAGCAGTCGTCAGACAGTCTATGGCTACACCTTC. V and J are TRBV7-9 and TRBJ1-2, with D possibly matching TRBD1 (5 bases). This CDR3 has 13 residues. Deletions cut 6 bases from V and 4 bases from J, with 12 bases between. Germline-derived CDR1 and CDR2 are SEHNR and FQNEAQ (reference sequence).

V gene TRBV19 combines with J gene TRBJ2-7; D perhaps matches TRBD2 (5 bases). Trimming left V 1 base short and J 0 bases short, with 7 bases between. The CDR3 length is 14 residues. Germline V CDR1 and CDR2: LNHDA, SQIVND (reference sequence). Written as DNA, the CDR3 is TGTGCCAGTAGTATAGGGGCGGGCTCCTACGAGCAGTACTTC. Its protein product is CASSIGAGSYEQYF.

This clone has only a few counts. The V call is TRBV28, the J call TRBJ1-1; no clear D. CDR1 MDHEN and CDR2 SYDVKM come from the germline V gene. This CDR3 region has 14 residues. V was cut by 6 bases and J by 0 bases, with 11 bases left in between. The CDR3 protein is CASRSGAVNTEAFF. For the CDR3, the DNA is TGTGCCAGCAGGTCAGGTGCCGTGAACACTGAAGCTTTCTTT.

The rearrangement links TRBV6-5 to TRBJ2-2, with 7 bases fitting TRBD1. This CDR3 is 13 amino acids long. Trimming took 8 bases from V and 5 from J; bases not matched to a gene: 5. Germline-derived CDR1 and CDR2 are MNHEY and SVGAGI. The CDR3 DNA follows: TGTGCCAGCTTTTACAGGGGTACCGGGGAGCTGTTTTTT. This gives the protein CASFYRGTGELFF.

The chain uses TRBV6-6 and TRBJ2-1, with D possibly TRBD1 on 6 matching bases. Germline CDR1 is MNHNY and CDR2 is SVGAGI (reference sequence). V gave up 7 bases and J gave up 4 bases, with 17 bases separating them. CDR3 size: 15 residues. CDR3 in DNA: TGTGCCAGCACGGTTCGGACAGCAGATTACAATGAGCAGTTCTTC. The encoded protein is CASTVRTADYNEQFF.

The CDR3 sequence is CASSVREYTEAFF. CDR3 sequence (DNA): TGTGCCAGTAGTGTAAGGGAGTACACTGAAGCTTTCTTT. The rearrangement joins TRBV19 to TRBJ1-1; no clear D. The CDR3 extends over 13 amino acids. V lost 5 bases to trimming and J lost 3 bases, with 10 bases between them. CDR1 is LNHDA and CDR2 is SQIVND in the germline V gene (reference sequence).